This TCR beta chain stems from a study of blood T cell repertoires in COVID-19. Original processing methods: Estimation of nucleated cell counts relied on the amplification of reference gene primers. The data were produced by immunoSEQ multiplex PCR, yet TCRdb's version contains in-frame clones alone and is incomplete. Clone size and the V and J calls come from that table; the DNA yielded D and trimming. Among approximately 240,000 clones listed, roughly four fifths were seen once. V was trimmed by 0 bases and J by 10 bases, leaving 16 bases between them. Germline V gene data show CDR1 as LNHNV and CDR2 as YYDKDF (reference sequence). This CDR3 is built from 15 residues. Participant-reported clinical history was the basis for cohort assignment.

The TCR sequence derives from a woman in her forties with acute COVID-19. The chain recombines TRBV15 with TRBJ1-5, with a possible D match to TRBD1 (5 bases). The sample was PBMCs or T cells enriched from blood (not recorded which). CDR3 region: CATSRDPTRGIPQHF. CDR3 in DNA: TGTGCCACCAGCAGAGATCCCACTCGGGGGATTCCCCAGCATTTT.